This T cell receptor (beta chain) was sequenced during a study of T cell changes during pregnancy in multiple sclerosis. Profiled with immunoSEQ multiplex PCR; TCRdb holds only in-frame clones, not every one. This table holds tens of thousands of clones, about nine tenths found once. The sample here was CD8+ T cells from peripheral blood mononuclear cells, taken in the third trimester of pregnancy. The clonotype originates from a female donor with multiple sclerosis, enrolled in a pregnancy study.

The CDR3: CASSLGRNANTGELFF. CDR3 nucleotides: TGTGCCAGCAGCTTAGGCAGGAACGCCAACACCGGGGAGCTGTTTTTT. The V call is TRBV7-7, the J call TRBJ2-2; no clear D. The CDR3 totals 16 residues. V lost 1 base to trimming and J lost 2 bases, with 11 bases between them. CDR1 SSHAT and CDR2 FNYEAQ come from the germline V gene (reference sequence).